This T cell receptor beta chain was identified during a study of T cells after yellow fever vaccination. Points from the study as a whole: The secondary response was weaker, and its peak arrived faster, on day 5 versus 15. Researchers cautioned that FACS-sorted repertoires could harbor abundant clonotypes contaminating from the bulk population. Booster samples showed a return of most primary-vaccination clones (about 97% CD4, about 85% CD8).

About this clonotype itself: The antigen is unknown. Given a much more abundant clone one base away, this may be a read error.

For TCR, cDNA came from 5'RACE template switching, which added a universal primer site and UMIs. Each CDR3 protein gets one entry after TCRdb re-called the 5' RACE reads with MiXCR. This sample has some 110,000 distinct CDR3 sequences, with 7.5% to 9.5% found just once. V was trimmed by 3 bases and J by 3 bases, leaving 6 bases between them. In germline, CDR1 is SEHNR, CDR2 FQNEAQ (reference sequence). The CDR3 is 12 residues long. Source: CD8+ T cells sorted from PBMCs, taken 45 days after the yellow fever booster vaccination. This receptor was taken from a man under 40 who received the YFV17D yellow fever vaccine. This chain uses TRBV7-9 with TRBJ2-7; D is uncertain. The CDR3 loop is CASSFAYYEQYF. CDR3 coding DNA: TGTGCCAGCAGCTTTGCCTACTACGAGCAGTACTTC.